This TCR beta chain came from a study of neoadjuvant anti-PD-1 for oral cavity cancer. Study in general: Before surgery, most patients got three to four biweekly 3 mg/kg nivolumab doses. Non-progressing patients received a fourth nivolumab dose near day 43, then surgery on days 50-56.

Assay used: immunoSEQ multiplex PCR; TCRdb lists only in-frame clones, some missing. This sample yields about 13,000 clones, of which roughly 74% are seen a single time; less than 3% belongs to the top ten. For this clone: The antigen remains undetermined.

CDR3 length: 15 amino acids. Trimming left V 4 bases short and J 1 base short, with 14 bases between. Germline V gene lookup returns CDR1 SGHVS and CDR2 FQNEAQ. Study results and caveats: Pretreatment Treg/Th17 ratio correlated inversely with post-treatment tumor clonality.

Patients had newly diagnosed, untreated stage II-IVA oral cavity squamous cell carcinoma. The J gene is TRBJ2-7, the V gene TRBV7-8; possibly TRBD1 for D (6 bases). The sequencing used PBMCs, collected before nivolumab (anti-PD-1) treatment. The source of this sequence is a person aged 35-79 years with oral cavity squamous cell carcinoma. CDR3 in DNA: TGTGCCAGCAGCTACACAGGGTCGGGGTCCTACGAGCAGTACTTC. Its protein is CASSYTGSGSYEQYF.